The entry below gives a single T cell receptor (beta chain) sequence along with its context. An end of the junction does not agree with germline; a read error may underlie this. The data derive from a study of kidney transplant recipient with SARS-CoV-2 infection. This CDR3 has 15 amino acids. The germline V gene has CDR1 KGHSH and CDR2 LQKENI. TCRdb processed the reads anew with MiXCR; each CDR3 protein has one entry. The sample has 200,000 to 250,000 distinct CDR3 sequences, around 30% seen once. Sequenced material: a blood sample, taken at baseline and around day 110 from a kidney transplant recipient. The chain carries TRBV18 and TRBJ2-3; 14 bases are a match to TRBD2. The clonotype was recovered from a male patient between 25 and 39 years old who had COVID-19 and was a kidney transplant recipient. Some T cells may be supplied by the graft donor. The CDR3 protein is CGSSQTSGREDTQYF. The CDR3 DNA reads TGTGGCAGCTCACAGACTAGCGGGAGGGAAGATACGCAGTATTTT.